The 7 T cell receptor beta chains below all came from one sample that was sequenced in a study of OX40 agonist ivuxolimab in advanced cancers. Some clones are missing from TCRdb's copy, which holds only in-frame ones; the method was immunoSEQ multiplex PCR. Of about 50,000 clones in the sample, 75% to 80% were seen once. The source was CD4+ or CD8+ T cells sorted from blood, collected in a trial of the OX40 agonist ivuxolimab. Source of these receptors: an adult with an advanced solid tumor such as melanoma, head and neck, liver or kidney cancer.

V usage is TRBV27 and J usage is TRBJ2-1; perhaps TRBD2 as D (5 bases). Trimming took off 5 bases at V and 6 bases at J, with 17 bases between the two ends. The CDR3 covers 15 residues. CDR1 and CDR2 from the germline V gene are MNHEY and SMNVEV (reference sequence). The CDR3 nucleotides read TGTGCCAGCAGTCGCAGCGTCCAAGCGGCCAATGAGCAGTTCTTC. Protein product: CASSRSVQAANEQFF.

The rearrangement joins TRBV6-1 to TRBJ1-2; the D is unclear. V dropped 5 bases and J dropped 2 bases, with 9 bases sitting between them. Germline CDR1 reads MNHNS; CDR2 reads SASEGT. The CDR3 loop spans 13 amino acids. The CDR3 DNA is TGTGCCAGCAGTCTCACACCCAACTATGGCTACACCTTC. Protein product: CASSLTPNYGYTF.

This chain uses TRBV7-8 with TRBJ2-5; 8 bases align to TRBD2. The CDR3 runs 17 residues. CDR1 SGHVS and CDR2 FQNEAQ come from the germline V gene. V was pared by 2 bases and J by 2 bases, with 10 bases of the junction left unmatched. The CDR3 sequence: CASSLRRGGSGQETQYF. CDR3 nucleotides: TGTGCCAGCAGCTTAAGACGCGGGGGGTCAGGGCAAGAGACCCAGTACTTC. Together with reference TRBV7-8 and TRBJ2-5, the CDR3 gives the full variable domain: GAGVSQSPRYKVAKRGQDVALRCDPISGHVSLFWYQQALGQGPEFLTYFQNEAQLDKSGLPSDRFFAERPEGSVSTLKIQRTQQEDSAVYLCASSLRRGGSGQETQYFGPGTRLLVL.

The J gene is TRBJ2-3, the V gene TRBV7-9, with TRBD2 identical over 8 bases. J lost 2 bases, V lost 0 bases, and 7 bases had no gene match. The CDR3 runs 17 residues. CDR1 SEHNR and CDR2 FQNEAQ come from the germline V gene (reference sequence). The CDR3 DNA reads as TGTGCCAGCAGCTTAGCAAGGGCTAGCGGGCTCACAGATACGCAGTATTTT. Translated: CASSLARASGLTDTQYF. Drawing the rest from reference TRBV7-9 and TRBJ2-3, the complete variable domain is DTGVSQNPRHKITKRGQNVTFRCDPISEHNRLYWYRQTLGQGPEFLTYFQNEAQLEKSRLLSDRFSAERPKGSFSTLEIQRTEQGDSAMYLCASSLARASGLTDTQYFGPGTRLTVL.

J is TRBJ1-1 and V is TRBV4-2; TRBD1 is a possible D gene (5 bases). The germline V gene encodes CDR1 LGHNA and CDR2 YNFKEQ. The CDR3 consists of 16 residues. V shed 5 bases and J shed 6 bases, with 22 bases lying between them. The CDR3 protein is CASSLDPRRGGAEAFF. DNA for the CDR3: TGTGCCAGCAGCTTGGACCCACGGCGGGGAGGGGCTGAAGCTTTCTTT.

This chain connects TRBV9 to TRBJ2-2; D might be TRBD2 (5 bases). The CDR3 is 15 amino acids. Trimming removed 4 bases from V and 4 bases from J, with 14 bases in between. Germline V lookup: CDR1 SGDLS, CDR2 YYNGEE. The CDR3 sequence is CASSPRGSGTGELFF. As DNA, the CDR3 is TGTGCCAGCAGCCCCAGAGGGTCGGGCACCGGGGAGCTGTTTTTT. Variable domain in full (rest from reference TRBV9 and TRBJ2-2): DSGVTQTPKHLITATGQRVTLRCSPRSGDLSVYWYQQSLDQGLQFLIQYYNGEERAKGNILERFSAQQFPDLHSELNLSSLELGDSALYFCASSPRGSGTGELFFGEGSRLTVL.

The V call is TRBV29-1, the J call TRBJ2-1; TRBD2 is a possible D gene (7 bases). The CDR3 totals 14 residues. Germline CDR1 is SQVTM and CDR2 is ANQGSEA. The germline V and J ends were trimmed by 7 bases and 6 bases, with 19 bases remaining between them. The CDR3 loop reads CSAEGGGAGNEQFF. CDR3 nucleotide sequence: TGCAGCGCCGAGGGGGGGGGAGCTGGCAATGAGCAGTTCTTC.